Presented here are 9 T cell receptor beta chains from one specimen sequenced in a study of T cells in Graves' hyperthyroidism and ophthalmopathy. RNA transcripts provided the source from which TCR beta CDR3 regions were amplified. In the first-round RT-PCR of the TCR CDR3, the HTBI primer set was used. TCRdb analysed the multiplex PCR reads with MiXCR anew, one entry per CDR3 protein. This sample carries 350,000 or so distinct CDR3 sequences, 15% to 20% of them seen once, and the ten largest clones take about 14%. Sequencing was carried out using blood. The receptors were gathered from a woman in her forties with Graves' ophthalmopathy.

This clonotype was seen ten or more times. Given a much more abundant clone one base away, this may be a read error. The CDR3 DNA reads as TGTGCCAGCAGTCACCTGACACTGAACACTGAAGCTTTCTTT. It specifies CASSHLTLNTEAFF. This rearrangement joins TRBV6-5 to TRBJ1-1; no definite D call. Per the germline V gene, CDR1 is MNHEY and CDR2 is SVGAGI. There are 14 residues in the CDR3. Trimming took 5 bases from V and 0 from J, leaving 10 bases between them.

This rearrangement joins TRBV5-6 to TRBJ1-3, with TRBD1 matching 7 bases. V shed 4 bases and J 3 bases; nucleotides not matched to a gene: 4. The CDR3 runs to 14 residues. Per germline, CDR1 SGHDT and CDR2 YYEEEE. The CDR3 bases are TGTGCCAGCAGCAACACAGGGGATGGAAACACCATATATTTT. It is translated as CASSNTGDGNTIYF.

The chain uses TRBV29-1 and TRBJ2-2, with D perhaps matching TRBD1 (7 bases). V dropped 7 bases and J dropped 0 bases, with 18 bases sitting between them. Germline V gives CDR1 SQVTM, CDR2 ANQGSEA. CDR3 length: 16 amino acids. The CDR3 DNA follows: TGCAGCGCCCTAAGAGGAGGGGGCGCGAACACCGGGGAGCTGTTTTTT. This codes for CSALRGGGANTGELFF.

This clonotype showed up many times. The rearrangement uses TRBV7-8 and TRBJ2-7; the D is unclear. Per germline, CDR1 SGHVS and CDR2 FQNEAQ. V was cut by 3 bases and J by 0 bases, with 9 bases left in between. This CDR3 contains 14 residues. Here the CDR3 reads CASSLASSSYEQYF. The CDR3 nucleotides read TGTGCCAGCAGCTTGGCGTCTAGCTCCTACGAGCAGTACTTC.

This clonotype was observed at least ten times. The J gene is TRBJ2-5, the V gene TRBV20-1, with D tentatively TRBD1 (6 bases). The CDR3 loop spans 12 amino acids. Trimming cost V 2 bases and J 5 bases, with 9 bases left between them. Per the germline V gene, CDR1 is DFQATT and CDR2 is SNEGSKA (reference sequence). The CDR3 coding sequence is TGCAGTGCTAGACCAGGGGCCGAGACCCAGTACTTC. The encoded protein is CSARPGAETQYF.

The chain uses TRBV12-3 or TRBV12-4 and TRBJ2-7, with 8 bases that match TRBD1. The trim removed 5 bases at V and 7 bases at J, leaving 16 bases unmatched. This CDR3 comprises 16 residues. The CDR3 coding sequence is TGTGCCAGCAGTAACGGGACAGGACTATTAAAAGTGGAGCAGTACTTC. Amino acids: CASSNGTGLLKVEQYF.

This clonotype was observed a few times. CDR3 DNA sequence: TGTGCCAGCAGCCCACAGTTACGGATTCAGTACTTC. It specifies CASSPQLRIQYF. The chain has TRBV11-1 and TRBJ2-4; D is unresolved. CDR1 and CDR2 from the germline V gene are SGHAT and FQDESV (reference sequence). The CDR3 consists of 12 residues. V was cut by 5 bases and J by 10 bases, with 12 bases left in between. Together with reference TRBV11-1 and TRBJ2-4, the CDR3 gives the full variable domain: EAEVAQSPRYKITEKSQAVAFWCDPISGHATLYWYRQILGQGPELLVQFQDESVVDDSQLPKDRFSAERLKGVDSTLKIQPAELGDSAMYLCASSPQLRIQYFGAGTRLSVL.

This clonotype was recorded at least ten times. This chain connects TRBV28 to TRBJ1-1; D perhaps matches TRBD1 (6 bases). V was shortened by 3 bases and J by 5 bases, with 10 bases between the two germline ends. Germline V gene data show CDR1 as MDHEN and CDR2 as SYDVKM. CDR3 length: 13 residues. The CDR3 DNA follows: TGTGCCAGCAGTTTGACAGGCGGGACTGAAGCTTTCTTT. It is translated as CASSLTGGTEAFF.

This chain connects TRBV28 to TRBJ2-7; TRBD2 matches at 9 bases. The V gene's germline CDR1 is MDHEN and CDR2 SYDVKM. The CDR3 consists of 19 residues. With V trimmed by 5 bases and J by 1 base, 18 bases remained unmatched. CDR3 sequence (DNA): TGTGCCAGCAGTACGAGACTCACTAGCGGGCCCGGAAGGTCCTACGAGCAGTACTTC. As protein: CASSTRLTSGPGRSYEQYF.